This is a list of T cell receptor beta chains from one sample in a study of blood T cell repertoires in COVID-19. Clones were sequenced by immunoSEQ multiplex PCR, and TCRdb holds only the in-frame ones, with some missing. The table records 150,000 to 200,000 clones, approximately 86% of them present only once. Sequencing input: peripheral blood. All receptors derive from a man aged 55 to 70 with acute or convalescent COVID-19. CDR3s include the opening cysteine and the closing phenylalanine or tryptophan.

>TRBJ2-2|TRBV27
CASSLWGEGTGELFF
>TRBJ1-1|TRBV9
CASSARGGTEAEAFF
>TRBJ2-3|TRBV19
CASSIQGTDTQYF
>TRBJ1-5|TRBV27
CASSRTAQVANQPQHF
>TRBJ2-2|TRBV7-3
CASSPTGNTGELFF
>TRBJ2-1|TRBV5-1
CASSPVLAGESDNEQFF
>TRBJ2-3|TRBV7-2
CASSSRIFGLAVTDTQYF
>TRBJ1-1|TRBV7-9
CASSAQVNTEAFF
>TRBJ2-7|TRBV5-1
CASSLSASGPYEQYF
>TRBJ2-7|TRBV5-1
CASSLDFYEQYF
>TRBJ2-1|TRBV24-1
CATSGLTGGNEQFF
>TRBJ1-1|TRBV5-4
CASSLLGQLGTEAFF
>TRBJ2-4|TRBV12-5
CASGLVPGQGHFLAKNIQYF
>TRBJ1-6|TRBV5-5
CASRLGTGGLISPLHF
>TRBJ2-1|TRBV28
CASSPYSSGRRQNNEQFF
>TRBJ2-7|TRBV9
CASSATVPEGEQYF
>TRBJ1-3|TRBV21-1
CASRGAGNTIYF
>TRBJ1-4|TRBV28
CASSLSGFNEKLFF
>TRBJ1-5|TRBV23-1
CASSPIWGVSQPQHF
>TRBJ2-5|TRBV3-1/TRBV3-2
CASSHRQLSETQYF
>TRBJ2-3|TRBV5-1
CASRVLAGGPADTQYF
>TRBJ2-3|TRBV18
CASSEQGDTQYF
>TRBJ1-1|TRBV19
CASKQRNTEAFF
>TRBJ2-3|TRBV5-8
CASSLAGREADTQYF
>TRBJ2-1|TRBV7-3
CASSFGLAAYNEQFF
>TRBJ2-7|TRBV12-3/TRBV12-4
CASSRTGSYEQYF
>TRBJ2-2|TRBV7-3
CASSLGGRVTGELFF
>TRBJ1-1|TRBV10-3
CATSSLNTEAFF
>TRBJ1-6|TRBV21-1
CASSKLARNNSPLHF
>TRBJ2-5|TRBV6-1
CASSGLAGVPHQETQYF
>TRBJ2-4|TRBV25-1
CASSVTGVKNIQYF
>TRBJ2-1|TRBV7-2
CASSEDRGRNEQFF
>TRBJ2-1|TRBV29-1
CSVRQGVDEQFF
>TRBJ2-7|TRBV6-1
CASSEIAGSSYEQYF
>TRBJ1-1|TRBV5-1
CASSWRLANTEAFF
>TRBJ1-1|TRBV24-1
CATSDFGITEAFF
>TRBJ2-7|TRBV6-6
CASSPGQGTTKSSYEQYF
>TRBJ1-2|TRBV6-5
CASTVRGPYGYTF
>TRBJ2-3|TRBV11-3
CASSQTGTQYF
>TRBJ1-2|TRBV24-1
CATSDGEVAYGYTF
>TRBJ2-7|TRBV2
CASSAGTGGLEQYF
>TRBJ2-7|TRBV7-9
CASSLAGVTYEQYF
>TRBJ2-3|TRBV11-3
CASSLAGLAGDTQYF
>TRBJ1-6|TRBV2
CASSGRENSPLHF
>TRBJ2-7|TRBV28
CASLGTGGYEQYF
>TRBJ1-1|TRBV15
CATSRELDRGYEAFF
>TRBJ1-2|TRBV5-1
CASSPGPGEKGRNYGYTF
>TRBJ2-3|TRBV29-1
CSVETSGSADTQYF
>TRBJ1-1|TRBV6-6
CASRREEHGGTAFF
>TRBJ1-2|TRBV19
CASKGQSVFGYTF
>TRBJ2-2|TRBV2
CASSERGLSTGELFF
>TRBJ1-2|TRBV6-1
CASSELSGLGGYTF
>TRBJ1-3|TRBV6-1
CASSATRRAAGNTIYF
>TRBJ2-5|TRBV24-1
CATGDTQETQYF
>TRBJ1-2|TRBV27
CASSLGAGWGGYTF